This T cell receptor beta chain was captured by sequencing in a study of T-cell reconstitution after alpha-beta-depleted transplantation in children (dated by TCRdb to about 2016). In the study overall: T-cell immune reconstitution after TCRalphabeta/CD19-depleted allogeneic hematopoietic cell transplantation in children was quantitatively tracked in the study by means of TCR repertoire profiling.

Library prep was done by PCR. TCRdb lists the instrument as Illumina HiSeq 2500. TCR library preparation used molecular barcoding, with unique molecular identifiers applied to normalize quantification of the TCRbeta repertoire. TCRdb cleaned the public reads at Q25 with fastp, built clones with MiXCR and kept in-frame beta chains. Rows merge per CDR3 protein into single entries with the most common DNA and genes. The sample table contains approximately 400,000 distinct CDR3 sequences; only one count was recorded for roughly a tenth of them. 4.5% to 7% of the sample rests with the top ten. The germline V gene (reference sequence) gives CDR1 as DFQATT and CDR2 as SNEGSKA. V ends up 6 bases short and J 0 bases short, with an unmatched junction base count of 13. The CDR3 contains 18 residues, cysteine and phenylalanine counted. Only the CDR3 region is kept as DNA, spanning 54 bases read in frame from base 1.

About this clonotype itself: Its antigen is still unknown. Base qualities are not provided; no much larger clone lies one nucleotide away.

The rearrangement joined TRBV20-1 to TRBJ2-1; a stretch of 11 junction bases matches TRBD2. The sequence came from a human donor who donated a stem cell graft to a child with acute myeloid leukemia. Sequencing used PBMCs from the stem cell graft donor, obtained from the stem cell graft. The CDR3 loop reads CSAEPGTSGLSSYNEQFF. The sequence in DNA is TGCAGTGCGGAGCCCGGGACTAGCGGTTTGAGCTCCTACAATGAGCAGTTCTTC.